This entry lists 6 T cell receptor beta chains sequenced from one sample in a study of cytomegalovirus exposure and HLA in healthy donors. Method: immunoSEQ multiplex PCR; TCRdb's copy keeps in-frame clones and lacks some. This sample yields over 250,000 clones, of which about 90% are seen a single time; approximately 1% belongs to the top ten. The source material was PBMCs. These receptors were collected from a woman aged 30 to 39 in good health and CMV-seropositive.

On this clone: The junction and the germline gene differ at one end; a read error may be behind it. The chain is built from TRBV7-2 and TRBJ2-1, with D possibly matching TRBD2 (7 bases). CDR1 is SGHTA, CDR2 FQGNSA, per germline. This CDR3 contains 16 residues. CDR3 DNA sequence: TGTGCCAGCACCTTAACCTGGGGGGGGCTCTACAATGAGCAGTTCTTC. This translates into CASTLTWGGLYNEQFF.

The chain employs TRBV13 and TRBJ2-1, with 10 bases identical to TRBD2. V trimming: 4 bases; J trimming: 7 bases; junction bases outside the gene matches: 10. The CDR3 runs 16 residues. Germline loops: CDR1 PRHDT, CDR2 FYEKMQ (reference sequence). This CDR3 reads CASSSAGTSAFNEQFF. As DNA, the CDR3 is TGTGCCAGCAGCTCAGCCGGGACTAGCGCCTTTAATGAGCAGTTCTTC.

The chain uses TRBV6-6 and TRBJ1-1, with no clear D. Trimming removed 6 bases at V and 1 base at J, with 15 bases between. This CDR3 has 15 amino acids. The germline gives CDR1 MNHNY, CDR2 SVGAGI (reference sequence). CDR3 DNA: TGTGCCAGCAGCGCCTCGGGCACCTCGAACACTGAAGCTTTCTTT. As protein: CASSASGTSNTEAFF.

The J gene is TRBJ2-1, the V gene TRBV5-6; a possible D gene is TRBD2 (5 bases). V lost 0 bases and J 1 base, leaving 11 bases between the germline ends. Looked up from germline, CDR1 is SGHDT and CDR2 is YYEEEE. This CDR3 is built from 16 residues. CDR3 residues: CASSLGEGYSYNEQFF. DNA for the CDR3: TGTGCCAGCAGCTTGGGTGAGGGTTATTCCTACAATGAGCAGTTCTTC. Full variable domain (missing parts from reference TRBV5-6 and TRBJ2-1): DAGVTQSPTHLIKTRGQQVTLRCSPKSGHDTVSWYQQALGQGPQFIFQYYEEEERQRGNFPDRFSGHQFPNYSSELNVNALLLGDSALYLCASSLGEGYSYNEQFFGPGTRLTVL.

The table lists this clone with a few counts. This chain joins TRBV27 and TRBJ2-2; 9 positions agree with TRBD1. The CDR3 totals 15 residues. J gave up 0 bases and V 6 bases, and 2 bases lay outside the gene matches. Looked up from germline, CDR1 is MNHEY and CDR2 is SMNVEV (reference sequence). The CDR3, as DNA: TGTGCCAGCAGATGGGACAGGGCGAACACCGGGGAGCTGTTTTTT. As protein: CASRWDRANTGELFF.

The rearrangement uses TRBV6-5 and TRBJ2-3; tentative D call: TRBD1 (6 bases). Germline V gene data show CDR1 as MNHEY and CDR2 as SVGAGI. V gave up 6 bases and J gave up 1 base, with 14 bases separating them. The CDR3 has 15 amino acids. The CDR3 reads CASRYWTEGTDTQYF. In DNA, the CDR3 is TGTGCCAGCAGGTATTGGACAGAGGGCACAGATACGCAGTATTTT.